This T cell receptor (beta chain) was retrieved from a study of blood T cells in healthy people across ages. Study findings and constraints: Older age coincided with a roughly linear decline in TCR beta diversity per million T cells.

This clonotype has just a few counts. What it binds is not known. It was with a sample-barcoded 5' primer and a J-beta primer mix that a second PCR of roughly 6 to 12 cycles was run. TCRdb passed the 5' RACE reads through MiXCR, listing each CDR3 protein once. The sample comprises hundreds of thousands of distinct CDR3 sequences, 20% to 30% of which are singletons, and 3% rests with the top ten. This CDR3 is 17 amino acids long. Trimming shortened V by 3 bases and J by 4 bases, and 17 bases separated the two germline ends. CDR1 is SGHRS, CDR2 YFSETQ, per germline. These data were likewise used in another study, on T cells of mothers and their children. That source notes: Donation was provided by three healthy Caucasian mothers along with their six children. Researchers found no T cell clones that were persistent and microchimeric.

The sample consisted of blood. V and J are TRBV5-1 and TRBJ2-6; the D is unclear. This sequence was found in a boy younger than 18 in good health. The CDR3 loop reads CASSYNSEMAGANVLTF. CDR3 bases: TGCGCCAGCAGCTACAACTCAGAGATGGCCGGGGCCAACGTCCTGACTTTC.